Below are 24 T cell receptor beta chains sequenced from a single sample in a study of OX40 agonist ivuxolimab in advanced cancers. Generated by immunoSEQ multiplex PCR, the TCRdb table keeps only in-frame clones and is missing some. The sample has around 41,000 clones, just under 85% seen once. This sample comprised CD4+ or CD8+ T cells sorted from blood, obtained in a trial of the OX40 agonist ivuxolimab. Every receptor here comes from an adult with an advanced solid tumor such as melanoma, head and neck, liver or kidney cancer.

The chain employs TRBV5-1 and TRBJ2-7; D perhaps matches TRBD1 (6 bases). The CDR3 has 11 residues. V lost 5 bases and J 6 bases, leaving 9 bases between the germline ends. Germline V gene lookup returns CDR1 SGHRS and CDR2 YFSETQ. The CDR3 spells CASRQGSEQYF. As DNA, the CDR3 is TGCGCCAGCAGACAGGGAAGCGAGCAGTACTTC.

This clone came up once. This chain uses TRBV9 with TRBJ2-7; 7 bases map to TRBD2. This CDR3 is built from 15 residues. V lost 0 bases to trimming and J lost 9 bases; unmatched junction nucleotides: 12. Germline values: CDR1 SGDLS, CDR2 YYNGEE. The chain's CDR3 is CASSVGSGAQTAQYF. The CDR3 bases are TGTGCCAGCAGCGTAGGCAGCGGGGCCCAGACGGCGCAGTACTTC.

The gene calls are TRBV11-1 and TRBJ2-5; D possibly corresponds to TRBD1 (6 bases). CDR3 length: 18 residues. The V and J ends lost 3 bases and 1 base respectively, with 21 bases between them. Germline-derived CDR1 and CDR2 are SGHAT and FQDESV (reference sequence). As DNA, the CDR3 is TGTGCCAGCAGCTTCCTAGGGGGAGCACTAGTTATCCAAGAGACCCAGTACTTC. It is translated as CASSFLGGALVIQETQYF.

This clone is a singleton in its sample. The chain recombines TRBV2 with TRBJ2-1; TRBD1 is a possible D gene (5 bases). V gave up 5 bases and J gave up 5 bases, with 13 bases separating them. CDR1 and CDR2 from the germline V gene are SNHLY and FYNNEI. The CDR3 has 14 residues. CDR3 DNA: TGTGCCAGCAGTCCATCCAGGGCCGACAATGAGCAGTTCTTC. Protein: CASSPSRADNEQFF.

The V call is TRBV6-4, the J call TRBJ1-5; D remains ambiguous. Germline values: CDR1 MRHNA, CDR2 SNTAGT. The V end was cut by 3 bases, the J end by 0 bases, with 9 bases between. The CDR3 loop spans 15 amino acids. The CDR3: CASSERVPSNQPQHF. CDR3 in DNA: TGTGCCAGCAGTGAGAGAGTCCCTAGCAATCAGCCCCAGCATTTT.

The chain employs TRBV15 and TRBJ2-5, with TRBD1 as a possible D gene (6 bases). The J call is in doubt because the DNA end fits TRBJ2-7 better. The CDR3 consists of 15 residues. Germline values: CDR1 LNHNV, CDR2 YYDKDF (reference sequence). CDR3 loop: CATSPGVDSRYEQYF. The CDR3 nucleotides read TGTGCCACCAGCCCTGGGGTGGACAGCCGCTACGAGCAGTACTTC.

The CDR3 DNA is TGCGCCAGCAGCCAACGCCGTATGGAGACCCAGTACTTC. Encoded protein: CASSQRRMETQYF. This rearrangement joins TRBV4-1 to TRBJ2-5, with unresolved D. CDR3 size: 13 residues. V was shortened by 2 bases and J by 5 bases, with 9 bases between the two germline ends. Germline CDR1 and CDR2: MGHRA and YSYEKL.

V and J are TRBV11-3 and TRBJ2-1; TRBD2 aligns across 9 bases. The trim removed 0 bases at V and 8 bases at J, leaving 11 bases unmatched. Germline CDR1 and CDR2: SGHNT and YENEEA. The CDR3 covers 17 residues. CDR3: CASSLDRDSGSLDEQFF. The CDR3 coding sequence is TGTGCCAGCAGCTTAGATCGGGATAGCGGGAGCTTGGATGAGCAGTTCTTC.

The chain combines TRBV30 with TRBJ2-7; maybe TRBD2 (6 bases). The V and J ends lost 1 base and 5 bases respectively, with 12 bases between them. This CDR3 region has 13 residues. Germline loops: CDR1 GTSNPN, CDR2 SVGIG (reference sequence). The CDR3 coding sequence is TGTGCCTGGAGTGGGAGGGGAATAGACGAGCAGTACTTC. Its protein product is CAWSGRGIDEQYF.

This chain uses TRBV27 with TRBJ2-5; D gene unclear. CDR1 and CDR2 (germline): MNHEY, SMNVEV (reference sequence). The CDR3 has 15 residues. The ends were cut back, 5 bases at V and 2 bases at J, with 15 bases in the middle. In DNA form, the CDR3 reads TGTGCCAGCAGTCACAAGGGTAGGCGGCAAGAGACCCAGTACTTC. It encodes CASSHKGRRQETQYF.

This sequence joins TRBV6-5 and TRBJ2-7, with D unresolved. There are 15 residues in the CDR3. Germline CDR1 reads MNHEY; CDR2 reads SVGAGI. The V end lost 0 bases, the J end lost 6 bases, and 15 bases lay between the germline ends. The DNA of the CDR3 is TGTGCCAGCAGTTACTCGAGTCCGGCCCCAGGCGAGCAGTACTTC. Protein product: CASSYSSPAPGEQYF.

The chain recombines TRBV6-1 with TRBJ2-3; perhaps TRBD2 as D (6 bases). Germline V CDR1 and CDR2: MNHNS, SASEGT. There are 14 residues in the CDR3. Here the CDR3 DNA reads TGTGCTTCCTCCGGATGGGGGGGCACAGATACGCAGTATTTT. This codes for CASSGWGGTDTQYF.

This chain joins TRBV11-2 and TRBJ2-3; D ambiguous. V lost 1 base, J lost 5 bases, and 16 bases lay in between. Germline loops: CDR1 SGHAT, CDR2 FQNNGV. The length of the CDR3 is 16 residues. Here the CDR3 reads CASSLGYGGPGDTQYF. CDR3 in DNA: TGTGCCAGCAGCTTAGGCTATGGCGGTCCCGGAGATACGCAGTATTTT.

V is TRBV7-2 and J is TRBJ1-3, with 7 nucleotides matching TRBD1. The CDR3 is 19 residues long. Germline V gives CDR1 SGHTA, CDR2 FQGNSA. V lost 4 bases, J lost 0 bases, and 15 bases stayed unmatched. CDR3: CASSSPQHRGSLSGNTIYF. The CDR3 region has the DNA TGTGCCAGCAGCTCCCCTCAGCACAGGGGCTCCCTCTCTGGAAACACCATATATTTT.

Within the sample, this clone is medium-sized. J is TRBJ2-3 and V is TRBV6-4; 8 nucleotides align to TRBD2. CDR1 is MRHNA, CDR2 SNTAGT, per germline. This CDR3 has 18 amino acids. V trimming: 6 bases; J trimming: 8 bases; junction bases outside the gene matches: 22. CDR3 coding DNA: TGTGCCAGCAGCCCCTTCGCGGACTCCAGTCGGGAGGGCAGTACGCAGTATTTT. Protein: CASSPFADSSREGSTQYF.

The CDR3 sequence: CASSLAHSGSYNEQFF. Here the CDR3 DNA reads TGTGCCAGCAGCTTAGCGCATAGCGGGAGTTACAATGAGCAGTTCTTC. This chain links TRBV7-6 with TRBJ2-1; 9 bases line up with TRBD2. V was clipped by 0 bases and J by 4 bases; unmatched bases: 4. The CDR3 contains 16 residues. CDR1 is SGHVS and CDR2 is FNYEAQ in the germline V gene. The full variable domain, with the rest looked up from reference TRBV7-6 and TRBJ2-1, is GAGVSQSPRYKVTKRGQDVALRCDPISGHVSLYWYRQALGQGPEFLTYFNYEAQQDKSGLPNDRFSAERPEGSISTLTIQRTEQRDSAMYRCASSLAHSGSYNEQFFGPGTRLTVL.

The rearrangement links TRBV19 to TRBJ2-5; TRBD1 agrees at 10 bases. With V trimmed by 3 bases and J by 9 bases, 10 bases remained unmatched. This CDR3 contains 15 residues. CDR1 and CDR2 from the germline V gene are LNHDA and SQIVND (reference sequence). The CDR3 region is CASSIGTGAGSPQYF. In DNA form, the CDR3 reads TGTGCCAGTAGTATCGGGACAGGGGCGGGGAGTCCCCAGTACTTC.

The rearrangement links TRBV27 to TRBJ2-1; TRBD2 is a possible D gene (6 bases). The germline gives CDR1 MNHEY, CDR2 SMNVEV (reference sequence). The CDR3 length is 12 residues. The V gene lost 2 bases and the J gene lost 12 bases, with 11 bases spanning the gap. CDR3 sequence (DNA): TGTGCCAGCAGTTTAGGGGGGTTGGTGCAGTTCTTC. This sequence encodes CASSLGGLVQFF.

The chain recombines TRBV7-8 with TRBJ2-3; D unclear. The CDR3 runs to 14 residues. Trimming stripped 4 bases from V and 8 bases from J, with 16 bases between. The germline V gene has CDR1 SGHVS and CDR2 FQNEAQ. In DNA, the CDR3 is TGTGCCAGCAGCTCCGTAACCTGGTCAGGTACGCAGTATTTT. This translates into CASSSVTWSGTQYF.

The gene calls are TRBV7-9 and TRBJ2-7, with no clear D. The V end was cut by 5 bases, the J end by 4 bases, with 18 bases between. CDR1 and CDR2 from the germline V gene are SEHNR and FQNEAQ (reference sequence). This CDR3 comprises 15 residues. The CDR3 reads CASSPFGWFVYEQYF. In DNA form, the CDR3 reads TGTGCCAGCAGCCCCTTTGGGTGGTTCGTGTACGAGCAGTACTTC.

The genes are TRBV6-4 and TRBJ2-3, with 13 bases lining up with TRBD2. CDR3 length: 20 amino acids. The germline gives CDR1 MRHNA, CDR2 SNTAGT. V gave up 2 bases and J gave up 3 bases; unmatched junction bases: 14. In DNA form, the CDR3 reads TGTGCCAGCAGTGACACACTAGCGGGAGGGCATTCGGGAGTAACAGATACGCAGTATTTT. The encoded protein is CASSDTLAGGHSGVTDTQYF.

This clone appeared a single time. This sequence joins TRBV7-3 and TRBJ2-1; 12 bases fit TRBD2. Per the germline V gene, CDR1 is SGHTA and CDR2 is FQGTGA. The length of the CDR3 is 18 residues. Trimming cost V 6 bases and J 8 bases; bases outside gene matches: 17. As DNA, the CDR3 is TGTGCCAGCAGAGCTCACGGTGGGCTAGCGGGAGGGAGGGATGAGCAGTTCTTC. Amino acid sequence: CASRAHGGLAGGRDEQFF.

V and J are TRBV11-3 and TRBJ2-7; D is unclear. The V gene lost 5 bases and the J gene lost 7 bases, with 9 bases spanning the gap. The germline CDR1 and CDR2 sequences are SGHNT and YENEEA. The CDR3 has 11 residues. The DNA of the CDR3 is TGTGCCAGCAGCCTAGGCCGGGAGCAGTACTTC. As protein: CASSLGREQYF.

The chain combines TRBV30 with TRBJ1-5; possibly TRBD1 for D (6 bases). The germline gives CDR1 GTSNPN, CDR2 SVGIG (reference sequence). The CDR3 sequence is 14 residues long. With 5 bases removed from V and 4 bases from J, the gap between germline ends came to 15 bases. CDR3 region: CAWGSSGANQPQHF. The CDR3 coding sequence is TGTGCCTGGGGCTCATCAGGGGCGAATCAGCCCCAGCATTTT.